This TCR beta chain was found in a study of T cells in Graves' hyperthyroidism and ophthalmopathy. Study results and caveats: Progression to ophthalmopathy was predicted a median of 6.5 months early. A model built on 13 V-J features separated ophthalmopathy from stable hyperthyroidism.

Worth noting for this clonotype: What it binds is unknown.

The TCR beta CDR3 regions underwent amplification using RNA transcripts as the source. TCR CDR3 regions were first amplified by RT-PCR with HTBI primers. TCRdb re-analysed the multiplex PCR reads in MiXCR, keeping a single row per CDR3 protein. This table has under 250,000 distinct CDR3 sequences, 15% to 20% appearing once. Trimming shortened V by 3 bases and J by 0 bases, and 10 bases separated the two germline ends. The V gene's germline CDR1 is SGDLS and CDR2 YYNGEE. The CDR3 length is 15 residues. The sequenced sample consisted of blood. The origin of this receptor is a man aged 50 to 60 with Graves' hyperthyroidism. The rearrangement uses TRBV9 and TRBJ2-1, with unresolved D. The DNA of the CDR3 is TGTGCCAGCAGCGGGACGGCTAGCTCCTACAATGAGCAGTTCTTC. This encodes CASSGTASSYNEQFF.